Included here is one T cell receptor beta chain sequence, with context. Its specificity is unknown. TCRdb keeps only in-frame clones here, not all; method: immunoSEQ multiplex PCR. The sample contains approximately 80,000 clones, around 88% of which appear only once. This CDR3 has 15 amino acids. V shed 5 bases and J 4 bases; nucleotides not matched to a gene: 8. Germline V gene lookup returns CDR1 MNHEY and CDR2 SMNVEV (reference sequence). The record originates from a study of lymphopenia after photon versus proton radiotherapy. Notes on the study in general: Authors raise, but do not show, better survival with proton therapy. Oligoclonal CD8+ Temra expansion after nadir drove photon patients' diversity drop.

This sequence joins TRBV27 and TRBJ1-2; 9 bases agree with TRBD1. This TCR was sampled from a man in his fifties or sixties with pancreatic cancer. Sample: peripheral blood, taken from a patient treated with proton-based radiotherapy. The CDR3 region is CASSIRQGGGYGYTF. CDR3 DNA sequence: TGTGCCAGCAGTATTCGACAGGGGGGCGGCTATGGCTACACCTTC.